These 7 T cell receptor beta chains came from one sample sequenced in a study of cytomegalovirus exposure and HLA in healthy donors. Generated by immunoSEQ multiplex PCR, the TCRdb table keeps only in-frame clones and is missing some. The sample includes 120,000 or so clones, roughly 90% of them seen just once. The sequenced sample was PBMCs. These receptors originate from a woman in her twenties or thirties in good health and CMV-seropositive.

This chain connects TRBV13 to TRBJ2-5; 9 nucleotides align to TRBD2. This CDR3 contains 15 residues. Germline CDR1 reads PRHDT; CDR2 reads FYEKMQ (reference sequence). V gave up 10 bases and J gave up 2 bases; unmatched junction bases: 11. CDR3 DNA sequence: TGTGCCACGGGGGATCCTAGCGGGGCTCAAGAGACCCAGTACTTC. Translating gives CATGDPSGAQETQYF. Drawing the rest from reference TRBV13 and TRBJ2-5, the complete variable domain is AAGVIQSPRHLIKEKRETATLKCYPIPRHDTVYWYQQGPGQDPQFLISFYEKMQSDKGSIPDRFSAQQFSDYHSELNMSSLELGDSALYFCATGDPSGAQETQYFGPGTRLLVL.

This sequence joins TRBV4-3 and TRBJ1-3; weak D call: TRBD1 (5 bases). Germline V gene data show CDR1 as LGHNA and CDR2 as YSLEER. The CDR3 is 15 amino acids. Trimming cost V 3 bases and J 2 bases, with 11 bases left between them. CDR3 sequence reads: CASSQSGDPGNTIYF. In nucleotides, the CDR3 is TGCGCCAGCAGCCAGTCGGGGGATCCTGGAAACACCATATATTTT.

CDR3 bases: TGTGCCAGTAGTATCCCAGGGGACAGCTATGGCTACACCTTC. Its translation: CASSIPGDSYGYTF. The chain combines TRBV19 with TRBJ1-2; 7 bases agree with TRBD1. Unmatched junction bases numbered 5, after V lost 3 bases and J lost 4 bases. Germline V gives CDR1 LNHDA, CDR2 SQIVND (reference sequence). There are 14 residues in the CDR3.

This clone has a single count. The rearrangement joins TRBV7-9 to TRBJ2-1; D is ambiguous. Germline V gene sequence: CDR1 SEHNR, CDR2 FQNEAQ (reference sequence). The length of the CDR3 is 14 residues. V was pared by 2 bases and J by 5 bases, with 10 bases between. The chain's CDR3 is CASSLPQLDNEQFF. CDR3 sequence (DNA): TGTGCCAGCAGCTTACCCCAACTCGACAATGAGCAGTTCTTC.

Details on this clone: Other DNA sequences in the sample encode the same CDR3. Here the CDR3 DNA reads TGTGCCTGGAGCCAGACTAGTGGGAGAAATCAGTACTTC. Translated: CAWSQTSGRNQYF. The chain combines TRBV30 with TRBJ2-5; D perhaps matches TRBD2 (6 bases). In germline, CDR1 is GTSNPN, CDR2 SVGIG (reference sequence). Trimming removed 3 bases from V and 11 bases from J, with 19 bases in between. The CDR3 sequence is 13 residues long.

The chain is built from TRBV15 and TRBJ2-5, with a tentative D call TRBD1 (6 bases). V was shortened by 1 base and J by 4 bases, with 10 bases between the two germline ends. Germline V lookup: CDR1 LNHNV, CDR2 YYDKDF (reference sequence). This CDR3 contains 14 residues. The CDR3 is CATSRVPGVETQYF. Here the CDR3 DNA reads TGTGCCACCAGCAGAGTCCCAGGGGTAGAGACCCAGTACTTC.

The chain combines TRBV4-3 with TRBJ1-1, with 9 bases that match TRBD1. V shed 0 bases, J shed 0 bases, and the junction held 8 bases outside the gene matches. The CDR3 loop spans 18 amino acids. Germline loops: CDR1 LGHNA, CDR2 YSLEER. CDR3 DNA: TGCGCCAGCAGCCAAGATCCCCACAGGGGGCGGATGAACACTGAAGCTTTCTTT. It encodes CASSQDPHRGRMNTEAFF.